One and the same sample provided the 3 T cell receptor beta chains below, sequenced in a study of hypomethylating agent response in myelodysplastic syndrome. Clones were read by immunoSEQ multiplex PCR, and TCRdb kept only the in-frame ones, dropping some. The table has over 3,500 clones, more than 65% seen once. The source material was bone marrow, sampled before or after starting hypomethylating agent treatment for myelodysplastic syndrome (not recorded which). The receptors shown here come from a human donor with myelodysplastic syndrome.

The chain employs TRBV11-2 and TRBJ2-7, with 7 bases identical to TRBD2. With 6 bases clipped from V and 2 bases from J, the junction kept 4 bases outside the gene matches. CDR3 length: 13 residues. Germline CDR1 is SGHAT and CDR2 is FQNNGV. The DNA of the CDR3 is TGTGCCAGCAGGAGGGAGGGCCCCTACGAGCAGTACTTC. Translation: CASRREGPYEQYF.

The chain uses TRBV6-4 and TRBJ1-2; D remains ambiguous. This CDR3 comprises 14 residues. Per the germline V gene, CDR1 is MRHNA and CDR2 is SNTAGT. Trimming shortened V by 6 bases and J by 8 bases, and 19 bases separated the two germline ends. The CDR3 coding sequence is TGTGCCAGCAGCCCCTCGGACCTCGACTCGGGCTACACCTTC. It specifies CASSPSDLDSGYTF.

The chain couples TRBV7-6 to TRBJ2-5; D uncertain. In germline, CDR1 is SGHVS, CDR2 FNYEAQ. V lost 0 bases and J 5 bases, leaving 4 bases between the germline ends. CDR3 length: 12 amino acids. The CDR3 region has the DNA TGTGCCAGCAGCTTAGCTAGGGAGACCCAGTACTTC. Residues: CASSLARETQYF. The full variable domain, completed using reference TRBV7-6 and TRBJ2-5, is GAGVSQSPRYKVTKRGQDVALRCDPISGHVSLYWYRQALGQGPEFLTYFNYEAQQDKSGLPNDRFSAERPEGSISTLTIQRTEQRDSAMYRCASSLARETQYFGPGTRLLVL.